Each of the 2 T cell receptor beta chains below was sequenced from the same sample in a study of shared clonotypes between healthy human individuals. Generated by immunoSEQ multiplex PCR, the TCRdb table keeps only in-frame clones and is missing some. Of about 1.5 million clones listed, under 99% are singletons. Sequenced: naive CD4+ T cells sorted from blood. Documented subset: CD45RA+ positively selected. The origin of the receptors is a man aged 25-45 years in good health.

The genes are TRBV11-3 and TRBJ1-1, with D unresolved. The V end lost 4 bases, the J end lost 11 bases, and 17 bases lay between the germline ends. The CDR3 covers 13 residues. CDR1 SGHNT and CDR2 YENEEA come from the germline V gene. The chain's CDR3 is CASSSAPAQRAFF. DNA for the CDR3: TGTGCCAGCAGCTCCGCCCCCGCCCAACGGGCTTTCTTT. Filled out from reference TRBV11-3 and TRBJ1-1, the complete variable domain reads EAGVVQSPRYKIIEKKQPVAFWCNPISGHNTLYWYLQNLGQGPELLIRYENEEAVDDSQLPKDRFSAERLKGVDSTLKIQPAELGDSAVYLCASSSAPAQRAFFGQGTRLTVV.

V is TRBV11-1 and J is TRBJ1-1, with D uncertain. The germline gives CDR1 SGHAT, CDR2 FQDESV (reference sequence). The CDR3 is 12 residues long. V lost 4 bases and J 1 base, leaving 4 bases between the germline ends. This chain's CDR3 is CASSWRNTEAFF. CDR3 coding DNA: TGTGCCAGCAGCTGGCGGAACACTGAAGCTTTCTTT.